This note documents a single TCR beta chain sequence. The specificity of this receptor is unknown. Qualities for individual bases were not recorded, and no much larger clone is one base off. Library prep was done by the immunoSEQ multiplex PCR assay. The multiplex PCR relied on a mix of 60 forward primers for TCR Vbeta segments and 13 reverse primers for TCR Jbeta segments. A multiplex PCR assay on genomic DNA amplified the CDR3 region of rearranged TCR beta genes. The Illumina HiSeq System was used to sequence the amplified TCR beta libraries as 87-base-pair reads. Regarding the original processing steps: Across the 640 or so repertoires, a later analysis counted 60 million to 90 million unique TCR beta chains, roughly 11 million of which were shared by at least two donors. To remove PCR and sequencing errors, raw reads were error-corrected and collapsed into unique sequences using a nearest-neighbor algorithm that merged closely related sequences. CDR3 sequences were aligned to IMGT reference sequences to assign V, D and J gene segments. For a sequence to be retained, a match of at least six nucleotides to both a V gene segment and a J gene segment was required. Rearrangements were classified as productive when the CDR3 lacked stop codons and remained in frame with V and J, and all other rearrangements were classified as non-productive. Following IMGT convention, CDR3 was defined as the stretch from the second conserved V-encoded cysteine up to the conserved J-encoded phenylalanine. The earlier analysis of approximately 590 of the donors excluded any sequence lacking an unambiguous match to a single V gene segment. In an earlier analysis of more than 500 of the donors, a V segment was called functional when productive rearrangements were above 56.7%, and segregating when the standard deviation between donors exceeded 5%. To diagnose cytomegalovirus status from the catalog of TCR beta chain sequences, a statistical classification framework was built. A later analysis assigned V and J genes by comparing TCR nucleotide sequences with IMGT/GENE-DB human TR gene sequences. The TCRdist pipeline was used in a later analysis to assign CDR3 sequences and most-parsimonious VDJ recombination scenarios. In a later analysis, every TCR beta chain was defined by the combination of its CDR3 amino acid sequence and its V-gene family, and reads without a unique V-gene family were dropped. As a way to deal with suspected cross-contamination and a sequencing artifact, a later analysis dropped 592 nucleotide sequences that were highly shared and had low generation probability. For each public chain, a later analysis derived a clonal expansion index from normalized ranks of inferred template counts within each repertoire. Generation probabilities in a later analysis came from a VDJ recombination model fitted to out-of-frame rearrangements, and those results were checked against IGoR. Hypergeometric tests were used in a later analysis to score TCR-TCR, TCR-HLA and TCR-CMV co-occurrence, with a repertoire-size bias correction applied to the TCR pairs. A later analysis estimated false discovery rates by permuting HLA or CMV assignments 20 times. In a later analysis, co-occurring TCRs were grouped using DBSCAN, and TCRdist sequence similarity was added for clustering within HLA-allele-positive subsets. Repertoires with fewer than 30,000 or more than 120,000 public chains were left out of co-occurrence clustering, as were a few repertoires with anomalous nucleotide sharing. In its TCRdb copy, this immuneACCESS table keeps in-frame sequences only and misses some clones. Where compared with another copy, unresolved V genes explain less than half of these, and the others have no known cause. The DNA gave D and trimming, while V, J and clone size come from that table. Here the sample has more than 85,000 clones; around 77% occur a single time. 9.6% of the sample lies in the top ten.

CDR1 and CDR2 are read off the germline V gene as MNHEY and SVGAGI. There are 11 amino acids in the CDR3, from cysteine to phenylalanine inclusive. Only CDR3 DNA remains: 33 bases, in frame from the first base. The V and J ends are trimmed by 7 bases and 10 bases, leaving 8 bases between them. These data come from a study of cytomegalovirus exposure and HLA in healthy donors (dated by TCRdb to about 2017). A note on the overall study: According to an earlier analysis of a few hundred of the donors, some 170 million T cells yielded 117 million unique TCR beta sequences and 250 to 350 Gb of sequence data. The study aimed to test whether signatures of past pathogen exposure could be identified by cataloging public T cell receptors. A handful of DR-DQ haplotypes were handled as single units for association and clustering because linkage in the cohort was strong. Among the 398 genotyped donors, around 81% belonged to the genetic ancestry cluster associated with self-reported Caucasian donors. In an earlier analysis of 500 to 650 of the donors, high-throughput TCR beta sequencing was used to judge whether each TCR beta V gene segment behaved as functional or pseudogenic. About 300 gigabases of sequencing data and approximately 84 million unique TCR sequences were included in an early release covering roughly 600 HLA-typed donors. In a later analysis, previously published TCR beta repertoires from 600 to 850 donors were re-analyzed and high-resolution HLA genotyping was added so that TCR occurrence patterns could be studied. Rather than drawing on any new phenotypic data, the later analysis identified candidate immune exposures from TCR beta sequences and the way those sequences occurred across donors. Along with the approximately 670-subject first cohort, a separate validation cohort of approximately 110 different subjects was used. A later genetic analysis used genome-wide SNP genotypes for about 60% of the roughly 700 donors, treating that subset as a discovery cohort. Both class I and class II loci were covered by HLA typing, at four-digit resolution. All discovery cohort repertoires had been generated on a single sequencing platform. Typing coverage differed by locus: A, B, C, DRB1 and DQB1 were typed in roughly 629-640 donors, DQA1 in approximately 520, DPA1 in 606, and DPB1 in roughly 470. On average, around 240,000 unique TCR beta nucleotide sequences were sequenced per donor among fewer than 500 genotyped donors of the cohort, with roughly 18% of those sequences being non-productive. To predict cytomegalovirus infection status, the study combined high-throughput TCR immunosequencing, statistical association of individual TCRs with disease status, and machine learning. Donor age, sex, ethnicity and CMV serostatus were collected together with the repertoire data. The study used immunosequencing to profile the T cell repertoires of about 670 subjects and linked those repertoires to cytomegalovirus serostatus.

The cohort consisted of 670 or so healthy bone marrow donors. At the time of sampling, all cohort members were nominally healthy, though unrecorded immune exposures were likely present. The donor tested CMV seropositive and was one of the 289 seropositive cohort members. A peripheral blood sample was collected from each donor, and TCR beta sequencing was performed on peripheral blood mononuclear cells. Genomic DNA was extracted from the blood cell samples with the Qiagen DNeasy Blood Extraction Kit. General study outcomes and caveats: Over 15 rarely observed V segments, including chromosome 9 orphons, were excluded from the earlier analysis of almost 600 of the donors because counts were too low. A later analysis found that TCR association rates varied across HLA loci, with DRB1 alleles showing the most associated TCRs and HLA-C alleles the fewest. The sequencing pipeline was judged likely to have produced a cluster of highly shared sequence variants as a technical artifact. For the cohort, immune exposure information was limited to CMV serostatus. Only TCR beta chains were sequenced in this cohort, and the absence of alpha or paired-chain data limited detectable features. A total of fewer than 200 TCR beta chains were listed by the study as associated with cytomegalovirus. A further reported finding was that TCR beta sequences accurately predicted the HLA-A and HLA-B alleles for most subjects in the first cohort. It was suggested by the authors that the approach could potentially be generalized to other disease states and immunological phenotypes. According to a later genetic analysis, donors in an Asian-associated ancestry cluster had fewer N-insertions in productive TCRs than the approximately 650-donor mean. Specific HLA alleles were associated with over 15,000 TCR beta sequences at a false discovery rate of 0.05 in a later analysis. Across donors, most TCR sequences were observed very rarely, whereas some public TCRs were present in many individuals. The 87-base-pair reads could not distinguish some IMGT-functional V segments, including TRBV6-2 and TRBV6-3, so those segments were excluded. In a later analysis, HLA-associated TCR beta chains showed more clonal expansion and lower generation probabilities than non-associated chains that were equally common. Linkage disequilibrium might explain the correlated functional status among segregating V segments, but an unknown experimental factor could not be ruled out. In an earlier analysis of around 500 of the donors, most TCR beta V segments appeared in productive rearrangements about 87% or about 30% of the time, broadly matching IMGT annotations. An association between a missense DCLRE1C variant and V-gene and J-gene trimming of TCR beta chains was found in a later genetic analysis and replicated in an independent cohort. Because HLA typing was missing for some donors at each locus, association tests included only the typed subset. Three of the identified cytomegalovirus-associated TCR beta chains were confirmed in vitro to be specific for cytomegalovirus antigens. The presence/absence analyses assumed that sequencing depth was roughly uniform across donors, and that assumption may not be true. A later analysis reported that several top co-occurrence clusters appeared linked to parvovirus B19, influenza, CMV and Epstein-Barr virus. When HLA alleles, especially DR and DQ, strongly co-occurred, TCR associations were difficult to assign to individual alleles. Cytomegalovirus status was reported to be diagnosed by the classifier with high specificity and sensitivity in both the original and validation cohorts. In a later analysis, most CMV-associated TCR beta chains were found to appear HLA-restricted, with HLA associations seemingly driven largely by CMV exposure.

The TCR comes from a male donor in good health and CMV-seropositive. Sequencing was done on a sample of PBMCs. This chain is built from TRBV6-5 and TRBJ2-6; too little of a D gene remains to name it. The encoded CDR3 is CASMSVNVLTF. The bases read TGTGCCAGCATGTCGGTTAACGTCCTGACTTTC.